This section outlines one T cell receptor beta chain sequence together with its context. The sample holds a few counts of this clone. Its antigen is currently not known. Base qualities are not provided; no much larger clone lies one nucleotide away. Via the germline V gene, CDR1 is SGHDT and CDR2 YYEEEE. The CDR3 sequence holds 13 residues, the cysteine and phenylalanine included. Kept here is only the CDR3 DNA, which spans 39 bases and is read in frame from base 1. V is trimmed back by 8 bases and J by 4 bases, and the junction contains 8 bases that no gene match accounts for. The sample comes from a study of CD4+ T cells in melanoma (dated by TCRdb to about 2022). As for the study more broadly: The study examined neoantigen-specific CD4+ T cells in human melanoma.

Beyond this particular receptor, the publication reports: Neoantigen-specific CD4+ T cells were reported to be correlated with the function of CD8+ T cells, macrophages and B cells. Neoantigen-specific CD4+ T cells in melanoma were reported to have a range of differentiation states.

Patients with melanoma were used as donors. Receptor libraries were prepared by the immunoSEQ multiplex PCR assay. Here the immuneACCESS table is served through TCRdb, limited to in-frame sequences with V and J called. Missing clones are a known gap in these copies; in checked studies unresolved V genes cover under half, and the rest lacks a known reason. Counted in this sample were 7,000 or so clones; under 75% of them appeared once. In total, the top ten clones hold roughly 23% of the sample. The V and J segments used are TRBV5-6 and TRBJ2-5, and TRBD1 matches 7 of the central bases. The TCR was taken from a human donor with melanoma. Input material: cells from a culture (not recorded whether cultured in vitro). The DNA sequence is TGTGCCAGTCCTACAGGGGTGGGAGAGACCCAGTACTTC. It translates as CASPTGVGETQYF.